The present entry profiles one T cell receptor (beta chain) with its context. The data were taken from a study of blood T cell repertoires in COVID-19. The V and J ends lost 2 bases and 1 base respectively, with 5 bases between them. The V gene's germline CDR1 is MNHNS and CDR2 SASEGT. This CDR3 spans 14 amino acids. Here immunoSEQ multiplex PCR was the method, and the copy in TCRdb shows in-frame clones only, minus some. This sample has more than 95,000 clones; more than 60% occur once, and the top ten carry 6.2%. V is TRBV6-1 and J is TRBJ2-2, with TRBD2 as a possible D gene (5 bases). The sample was peripheral blood. The sequence came from an older man with acute or convalescent COVID-19. CDR3 nucleotide sequence: TGTGCCAGCAGTGAAACTAGGAACACCGGGGAGCTGTTTTTT. Translated, it gives CASSETRNTGELFF.